This T cell receptor (beta chain) was identified during a study of blood T cell repertoires in COVID-19. Study-wide context: Samples of COVID-19 (acute and convalescent) were obtained from the United States, Italy and Spain. Nucleic acid was either cDNA or gDNA, and it came from T cells, B-cell-depleted T cells, or PBMCs.

Study processing details: Quantification of nucleated cells was approximated via reference gene primer amplification. Some clones are missing from TCRdb's copy, which holds only in-frame ones; the method was immunoSEQ multiplex PCR. D and trimming come from the DNA, and the V and J calls and clone size come from that table. This table has about 99,000 clones, about 80% appearing once. The receptor comes from a woman of 80 years or more with active or convalescent COVID-19. Sequenced input: peripheral blood.

Here the CDR3 DNA reads TGCAGCGTTGGCGAAGCGGGCTTCTACAATGAGCAGTTCTTC. This gives the protein CSVGEAGFYNEQFF. The rearrangement links TRBV29-1 to TRBJ2-1, with D maybe TRBD2 (6 bases). The CDR3 runs 14 residues. V gave up 4 bases and J gave up 3 bases, with 13 bases separating them. Germline loops: CDR1 SQVTM, CDR2 ANQGSEA.